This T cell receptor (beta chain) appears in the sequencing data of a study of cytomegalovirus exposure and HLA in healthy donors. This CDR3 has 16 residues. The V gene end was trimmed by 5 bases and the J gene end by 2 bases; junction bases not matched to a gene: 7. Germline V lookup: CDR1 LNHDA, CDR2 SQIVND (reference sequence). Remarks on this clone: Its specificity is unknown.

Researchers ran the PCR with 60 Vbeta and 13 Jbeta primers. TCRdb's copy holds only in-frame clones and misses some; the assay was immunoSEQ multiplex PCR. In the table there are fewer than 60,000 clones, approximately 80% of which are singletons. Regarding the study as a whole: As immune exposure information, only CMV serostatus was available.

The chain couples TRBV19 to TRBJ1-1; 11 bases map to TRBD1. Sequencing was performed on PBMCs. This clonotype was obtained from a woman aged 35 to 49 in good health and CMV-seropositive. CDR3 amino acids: CASSPGQGALNTEAFF. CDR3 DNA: TGTGCCAGTAGTCCTGGACAGGGGGCGCTTAACACTGAAGCTTTCTTT.